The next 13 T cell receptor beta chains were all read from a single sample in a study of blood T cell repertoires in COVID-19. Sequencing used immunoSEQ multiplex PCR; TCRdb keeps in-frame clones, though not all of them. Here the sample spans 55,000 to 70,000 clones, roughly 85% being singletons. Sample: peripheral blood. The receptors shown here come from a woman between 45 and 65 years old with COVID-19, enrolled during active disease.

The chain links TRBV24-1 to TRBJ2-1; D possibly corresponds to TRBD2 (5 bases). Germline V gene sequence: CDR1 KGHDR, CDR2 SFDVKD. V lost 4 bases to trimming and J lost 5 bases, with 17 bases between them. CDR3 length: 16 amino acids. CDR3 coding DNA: TGTGCCACCAGTGACCTATATAGAGAGCGGCACAATGAGCAGTTCTTC. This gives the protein CATSDLYRERHNEQFF.

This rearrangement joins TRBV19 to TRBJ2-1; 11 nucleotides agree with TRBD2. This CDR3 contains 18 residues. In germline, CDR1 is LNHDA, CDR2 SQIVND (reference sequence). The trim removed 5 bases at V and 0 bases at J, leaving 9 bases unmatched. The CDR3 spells CASSPGLAGPSSYNEQFF. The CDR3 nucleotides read TGTGCCAGTAGTCCTGGACTAGCGGGCCCAAGCTCCTACAATGAGCAGTTCTTC.

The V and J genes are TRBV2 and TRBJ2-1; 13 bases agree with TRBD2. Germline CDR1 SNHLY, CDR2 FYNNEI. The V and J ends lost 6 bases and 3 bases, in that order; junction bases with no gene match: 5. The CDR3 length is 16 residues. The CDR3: CASRTSGRGNYNEQFF. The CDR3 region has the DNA TGTGCCAGCAGAACTAGCGGGAGGGGGAACTACAATGAGCAGTTCTTC.

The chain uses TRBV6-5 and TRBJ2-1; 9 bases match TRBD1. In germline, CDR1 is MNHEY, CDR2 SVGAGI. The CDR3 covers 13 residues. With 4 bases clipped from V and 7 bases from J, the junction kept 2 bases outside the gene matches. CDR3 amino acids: CASSSDRGNEQFF. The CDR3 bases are TGTGCCAGCAGTTCGGACAGGGGAAATGAGCAGTTCTTC.

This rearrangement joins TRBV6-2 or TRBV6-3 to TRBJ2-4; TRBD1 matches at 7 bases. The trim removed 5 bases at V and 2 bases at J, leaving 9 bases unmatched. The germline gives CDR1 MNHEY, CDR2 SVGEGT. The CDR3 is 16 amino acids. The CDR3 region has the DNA TGTGCCAGCAGTACTCTACAGGGGACCTCCAAAAACATTCAGTACTTC. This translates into CASSTLQGTSKNIQYF.

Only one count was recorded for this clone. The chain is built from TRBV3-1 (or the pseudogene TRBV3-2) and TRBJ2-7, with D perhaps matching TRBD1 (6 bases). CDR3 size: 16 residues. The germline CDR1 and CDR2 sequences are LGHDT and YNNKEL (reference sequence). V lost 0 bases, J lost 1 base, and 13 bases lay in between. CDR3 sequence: CASSQDNRDKSYEQYF. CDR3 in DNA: TGTGCCAGCAGCCAAGATAACCGGGACAAGTCCTACGAGCAGTACTTC.

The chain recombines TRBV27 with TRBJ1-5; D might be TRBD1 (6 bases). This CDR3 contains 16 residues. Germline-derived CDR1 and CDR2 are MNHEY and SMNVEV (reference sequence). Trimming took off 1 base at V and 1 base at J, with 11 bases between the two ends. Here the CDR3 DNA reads TGTGCCAGCAGTTTATGGGGACAAGAAAGCAATCAGCCCCAGCATTTT. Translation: CASSLWGQESNQPQHF.

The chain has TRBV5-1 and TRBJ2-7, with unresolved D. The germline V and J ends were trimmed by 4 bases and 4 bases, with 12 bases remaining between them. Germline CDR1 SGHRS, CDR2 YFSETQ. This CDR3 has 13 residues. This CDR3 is CASSTPGLYEQYF. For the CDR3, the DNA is TGCGCCAGCAGCACCCCCGGGTTATACGAGCAGTACTTC.

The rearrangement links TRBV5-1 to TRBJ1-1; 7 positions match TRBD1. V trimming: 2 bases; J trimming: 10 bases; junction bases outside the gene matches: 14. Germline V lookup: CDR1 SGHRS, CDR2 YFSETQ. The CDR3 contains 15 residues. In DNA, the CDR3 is TGCGCCAGCAGCTTAACCCCTAACAGGGGCCGGGGAGCTTTCTTT. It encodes CASSLTPNRGRGAFF.

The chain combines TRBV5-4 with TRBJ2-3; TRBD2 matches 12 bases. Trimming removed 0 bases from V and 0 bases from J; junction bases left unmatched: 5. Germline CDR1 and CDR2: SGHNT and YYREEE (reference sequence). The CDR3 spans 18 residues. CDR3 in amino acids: CASSLGPGLAGSTDTQYF. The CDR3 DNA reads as TGTGCCAGCAGCTTGGGACCGGGACTAGCGGGTAGCACAGATACGCAGTATTTT.

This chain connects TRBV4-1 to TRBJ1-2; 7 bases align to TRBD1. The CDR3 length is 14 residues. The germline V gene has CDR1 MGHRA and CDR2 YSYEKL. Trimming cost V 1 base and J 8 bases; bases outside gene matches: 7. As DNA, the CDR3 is TGCGCCAGCAGCCAAGCGGGACAGAGAGGCGGCTACACCTTC. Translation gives CASSQAGQRGGYTF.

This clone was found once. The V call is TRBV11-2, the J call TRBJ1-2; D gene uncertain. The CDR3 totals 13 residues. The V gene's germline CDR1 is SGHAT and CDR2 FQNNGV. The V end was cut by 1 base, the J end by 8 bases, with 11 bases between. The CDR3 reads CASSLGGLGGYTF. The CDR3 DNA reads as TGTGCCAGCAGCTTAGGAGGGTTGGGCGGCTACACCTTC. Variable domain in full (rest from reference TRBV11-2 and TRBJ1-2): EAGVAQSPRYKIIEKRQSVAFWCNPISGHATLYWYQQILGQGPKLLIQFQNNGVVDDSQLPKDRFSAERLKGVDSTLKIQPAKLEDSAVYLCASSLGGLGGYTFGSGTRLTVV.

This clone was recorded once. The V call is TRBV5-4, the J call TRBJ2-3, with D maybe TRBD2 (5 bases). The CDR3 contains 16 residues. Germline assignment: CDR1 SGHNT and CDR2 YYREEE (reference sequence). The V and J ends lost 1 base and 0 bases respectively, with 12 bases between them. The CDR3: CASSLRGKTSTDTQYF. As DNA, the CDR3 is TGTGCCAGCAGCTTGAGAGGGAAGACTAGCACAGATACGCAGTATTTT.